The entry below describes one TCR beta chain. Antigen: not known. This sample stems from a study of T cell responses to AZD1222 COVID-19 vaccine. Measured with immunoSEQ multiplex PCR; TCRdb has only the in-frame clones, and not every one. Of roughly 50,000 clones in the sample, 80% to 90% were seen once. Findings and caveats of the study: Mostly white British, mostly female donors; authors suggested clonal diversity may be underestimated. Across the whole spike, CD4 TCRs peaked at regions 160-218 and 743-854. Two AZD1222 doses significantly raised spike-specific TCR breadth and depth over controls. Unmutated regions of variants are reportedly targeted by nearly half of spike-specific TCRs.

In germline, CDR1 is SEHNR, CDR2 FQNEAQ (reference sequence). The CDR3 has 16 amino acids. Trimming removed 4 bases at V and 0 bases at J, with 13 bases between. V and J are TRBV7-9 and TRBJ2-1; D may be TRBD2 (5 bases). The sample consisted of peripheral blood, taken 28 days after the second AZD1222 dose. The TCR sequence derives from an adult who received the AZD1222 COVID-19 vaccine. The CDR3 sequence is CASSSQRKSSYNEQFF. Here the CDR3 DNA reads TGTGCCAGCAGCTCACAGCGGAAAAGCTCCTACAATGAGCAGTTCTTC.